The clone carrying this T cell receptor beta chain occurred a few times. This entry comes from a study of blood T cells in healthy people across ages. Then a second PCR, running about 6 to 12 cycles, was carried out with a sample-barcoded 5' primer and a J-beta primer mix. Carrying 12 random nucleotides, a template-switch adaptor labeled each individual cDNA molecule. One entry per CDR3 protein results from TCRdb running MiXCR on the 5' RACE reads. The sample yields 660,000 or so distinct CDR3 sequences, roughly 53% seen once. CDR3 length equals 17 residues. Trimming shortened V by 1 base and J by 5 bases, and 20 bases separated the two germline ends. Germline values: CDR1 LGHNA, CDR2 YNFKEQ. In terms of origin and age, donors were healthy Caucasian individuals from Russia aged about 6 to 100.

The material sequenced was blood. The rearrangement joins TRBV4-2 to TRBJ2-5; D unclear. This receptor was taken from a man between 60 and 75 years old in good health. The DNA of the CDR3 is TGTGCCAGCAGCCAAGTCCCAGGCCCCGCGCTTTCGGAGACCCAGTACTTC. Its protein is CASSQVPGPALSETQYF.